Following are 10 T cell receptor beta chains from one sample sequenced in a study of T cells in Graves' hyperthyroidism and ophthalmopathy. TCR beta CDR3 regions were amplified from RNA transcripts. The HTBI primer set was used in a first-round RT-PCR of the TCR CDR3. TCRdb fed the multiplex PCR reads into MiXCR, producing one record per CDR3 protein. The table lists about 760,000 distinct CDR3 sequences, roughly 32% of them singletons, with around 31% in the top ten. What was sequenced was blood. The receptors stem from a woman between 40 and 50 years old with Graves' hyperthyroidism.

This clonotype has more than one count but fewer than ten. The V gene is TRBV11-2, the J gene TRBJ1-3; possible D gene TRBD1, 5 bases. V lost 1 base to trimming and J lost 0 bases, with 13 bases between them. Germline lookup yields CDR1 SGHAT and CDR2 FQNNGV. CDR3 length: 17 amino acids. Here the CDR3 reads CASSLVAGTRSGNTIYF. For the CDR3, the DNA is TGTGCCAGCAGCTTAGTTGCAGGGACGCGCTCTGGAAACACCATATATTTT.

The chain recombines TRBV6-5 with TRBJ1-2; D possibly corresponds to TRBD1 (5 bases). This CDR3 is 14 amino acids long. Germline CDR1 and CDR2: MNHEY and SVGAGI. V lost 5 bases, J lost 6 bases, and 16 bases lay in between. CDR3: CASSQYIQGHGYTF. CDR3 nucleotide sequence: TGTGCCAGCAGTCAGTATATCCAGGGACATGGCTACACCTTC.

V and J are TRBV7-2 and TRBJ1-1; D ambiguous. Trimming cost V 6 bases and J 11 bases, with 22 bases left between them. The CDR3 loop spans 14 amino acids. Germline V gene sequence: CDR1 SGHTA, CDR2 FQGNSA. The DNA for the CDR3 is TGTGCCAGCAGACCGTCAGTTAAAGTAATAGTGGCTTTCTTT. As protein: CASRPSVKVIVAFF.

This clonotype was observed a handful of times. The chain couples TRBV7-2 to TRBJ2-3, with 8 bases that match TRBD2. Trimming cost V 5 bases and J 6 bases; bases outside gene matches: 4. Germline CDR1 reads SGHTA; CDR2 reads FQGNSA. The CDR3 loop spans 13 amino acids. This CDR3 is CASSRRGGDTQYF. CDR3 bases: TGTGCCAGCAGCCGACGGGGGGGGGATACGCAGTATTTT.

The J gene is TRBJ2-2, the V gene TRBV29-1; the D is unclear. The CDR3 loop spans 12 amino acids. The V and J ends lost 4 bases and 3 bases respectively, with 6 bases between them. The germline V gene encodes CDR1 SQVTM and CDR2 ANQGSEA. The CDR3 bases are TGCAGCGTTGTGGGGTACACCGGGGAGCTGTTTTTT. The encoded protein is CSVVGYTGELFF.

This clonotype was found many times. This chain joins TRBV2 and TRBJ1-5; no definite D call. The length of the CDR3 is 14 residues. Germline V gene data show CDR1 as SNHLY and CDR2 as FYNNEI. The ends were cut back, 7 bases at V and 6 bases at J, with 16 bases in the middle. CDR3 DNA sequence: TGTGCCAGCAATCGGGTAGGGAGGACTCAGCCCCAGCATTTT. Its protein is CASNRVGRTQPQHF.

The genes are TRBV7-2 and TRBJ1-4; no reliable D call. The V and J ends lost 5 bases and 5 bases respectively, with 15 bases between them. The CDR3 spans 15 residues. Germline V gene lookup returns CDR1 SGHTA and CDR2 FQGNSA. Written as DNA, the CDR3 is TGTGCCAGCAGCCCAGGACGTCGTCCGAATGAAAAACTGTTTTTT. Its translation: CASSPGRRPNEKLFF. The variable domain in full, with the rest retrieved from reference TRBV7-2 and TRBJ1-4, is GAGVSQSPSNKVTEKGKDVELRCDPISGHTALYWYRQSLGQGLEFLIYFQGNSAPDKSGLPSDRFSAERTGGSVSTLTIQRTQQEDSAVYLCASSPGRRPNEKLFFGSGTQLSVL.

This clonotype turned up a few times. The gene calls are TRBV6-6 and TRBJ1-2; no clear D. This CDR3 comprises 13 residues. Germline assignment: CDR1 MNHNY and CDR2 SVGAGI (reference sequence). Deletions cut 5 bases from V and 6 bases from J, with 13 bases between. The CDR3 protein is CASSKPSPDGYTF. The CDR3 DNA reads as TGTGCCAGCAGTAAACCCTCGCCGGATGGCTACACCTTC.

The CDR3 region is CSVEEGQGAGQPQHF. CDR3 nucleotide sequence: TGCAGCGTTGAAGAGGGACAGGGGGCTGGCCAGCCCCAGCATTTT. J is TRBJ1-5 and V is TRBV29-1, with 12 bases that match TRBD1. This CDR3 region has 15 residues. Per germline, CDR1 SQVTM and CDR2 ANQGSEA. The V segment lost 0 bases and the J segment 7 bases; nucleotides outside the gene matches: 4.

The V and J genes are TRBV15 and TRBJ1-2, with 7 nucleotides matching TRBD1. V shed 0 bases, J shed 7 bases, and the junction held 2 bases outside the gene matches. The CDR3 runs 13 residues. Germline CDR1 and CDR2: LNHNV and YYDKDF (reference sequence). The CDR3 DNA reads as TGTGCCACCAGCAGAGATTCAGGGGGTGGCTACACCTTC. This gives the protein CATSRDSGGGYTF.